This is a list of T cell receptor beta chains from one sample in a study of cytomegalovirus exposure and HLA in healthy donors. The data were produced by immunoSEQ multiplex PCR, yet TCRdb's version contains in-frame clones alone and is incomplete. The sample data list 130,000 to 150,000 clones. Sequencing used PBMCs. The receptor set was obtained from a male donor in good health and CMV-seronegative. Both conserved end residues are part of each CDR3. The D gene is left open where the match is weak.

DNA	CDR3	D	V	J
TGTGCCAGCAGCTCATCGCTTCAAGCGGGAGCCCCGGGCGGGGAGCTGTTTTTT	CASSSSLQAGAPGGELFF	TRBD2	TRBV11-3	TRBJ2-2
TGTGCCAGCAGTCCGGGGGTTTCCTACGAGCAGTACTTC	CASSPGVSYEQYF	-	TRBV6-5	TRBJ2-7
TGCGCCAGCAGCTTGGGGCTAGCGGGGACCTACAATGAGCAGTTCTTC	CASSLGLAGTYNEQFF	TRBD2	TRBV5-1	TRBJ2-1
TGTGCCAGCAGCTTACCTCGGGAGGGTGTTTACAATGAGCAGTTCTTC	CASSLPREGVYNEQFF	TRBD2	TRBV27	TRBJ2-1
TGCGCCAGCAGCTGGACCAGTCCACCGCAGGGGAACACTGAAGCTTTCTTT	CASSWTSPPQGNTEAFF	-	TRBV5-1	TRBJ1-1
TGTGCCCTGGAAGGGGGTACGCAGTATTTT	CALEGGTQYF	-	TRBV30	TRBJ2-3
TGCGCCAGCAGCGAACCGACTAGCGGGGGCCGGAATGAGCAGTTCTTC	CASSEPTSGGRNEQFF	TRBD2	TRBV5-1	TRBJ2-1
TGTGCCAGCAGTTTGGGCAGCAACTATGGCTACACCTTC	CASSLGSNYGYTF	-	TRBV28	TRBJ1-2
TGTGCCAGCAGTCTCGAGACAGGGTTGTCCTATGGCTACACCTTC	CASSLETGLSYGYTF	TRBD1	TRBV28	TRBJ1-2
TGCAGCGTTGAACCTAGCGGGGGCTTTTACAATGAGCAGTTCTTC	CSVEPSGGFYNEQFF	TRBD2	TRBV29-1	TRBJ2-1
TGCAGCGTTGAAGAACTCCGGGACTCCCAGTACTTC	CSVEELRDSQYF	-	TRBV29-1	TRBJ2-7
TGTGCCAGCGTTAAGGGGTCGGGGGAGCTGTTTTTT	CASVKGSGELFF	-	TRBV6-5	TRBJ2-2
TGTGCCAGCAGACCCGGACTAGCGGGGGGGCCAAATGAGCAGTTCTTC	CASRPGLAGGPNEQFF	TRBD2	TRBV6-6	TRBJ2-1
TGTGCCAGCAGCCTGCAAACTAGCGTAGCTGAGCAGTTCTTC	CASSLQTSVAEQFF	TRBD2	TRBV7-2	TRBJ2-1
TGCGCCAGCAGCCAACAGGGGCAATCATATAATTCACCCCTCCACTTT	CASSQQGQSYNSPLHF	-	TRBV4-3	TRBJ1-6
TGTGCCAGCAGCTTAGACGGGGGGGCCTACGAGCAGTACTTC	CASSLDGGAYEQYF	TRBD2	TRBV7-2	TRBJ2-7
TGTGCCTGGAGTGACTGGGGCAGCTTCTCTGGAAACACCATATATTTT	CAWSDWGSFSGNTIYF	-	TRBV30	TRBJ1-3
TGTGCCAGCAGCCCCCTCCGGGGGGACTTCTATAATTCACCCCTCCACTTT	CASSPLRGDFYNSPLHF	-	TRBV11-2	TRBJ1-6
TGTGCCTCAGGACTATCCTACGAGCAGTACTTC	CASGLSYEQYF	-	TRBV5-8	TRBJ2-7
TGTGCCAGCAGCGAGGGACAGGGGGCAAATTCACCCCTCCACTTT	CASSEGQGANSPLHF	TRBD1	TRBV9	TRBJ1-6
TGTGCCAGCAGGCCCTCCGGGGGAGGAGGGCCCTACAATGAGCAGTTCTTC	CASRPSGGGGPYNEQFF	-	TRBV13	TRBJ2-1
TGTGCCAGCAGCCAAGAAGGGGGAGGGGGCTACACCTTC	CASSQEGGGGYTF	-	TRBV14	TRBJ1-2
TGTGCCAGCAGTACTCGGGAGGTCTATGGCTACACCTTC	CASSTREVYGYTF	-	TRBV6-5	TRBJ1-2
TGTGCCAGTCACCAAGGACTAGCGGGGTTGAACACCGGGGAGCTGTTTTTT	CASHQGLAGLNTGELFF	TRBD2	TRBV19	TRBJ2-2
TGTGCCAGCAGCTTAGGGGGGGGTGCAGATACGCAGTATTTT	CASSLGGGADTQYF	TRBD2	TRBV7-6	TRBJ2-3
TGTGCCATCAGTGAGTCGGGGACAGGGCGTAACTATGGCTACACCTTC	CAISESGTGRNYGYTF	TRBD1	TRBV10-3	TRBJ1-2
TGTGCCACCAGCAGAGAGAGAGCCAGGTCCAATCGGCAGTTCTTC	CATSRERARSNRQFF	-	TRBV15	TRBJ2-1